Below, 6 T cell receptor beta chains from the same sample are listed, as sequenced in a study of blood T cell repertoires in COVID-19. The assay was immunoSEQ multiplex PCR, and TCRdb's table has in-frame clones only and misses some. The sample consists of under 75,000 clones, roughly 80% of them appearing once. The sample comprised peripheral blood. Every receptor here comes from a man in his sixties with acute or convalescent COVID-19.

V and J are TRBV28 and TRBJ1-1, with D perhaps TRBD1 (5 bases). The V gene lost 2 bases and the J gene lost 0 bases, with 10 bases spanning the gap. The CDR3 covers 15 residues. Per germline, CDR1 MDHEN and CDR2 SYDVKM. As DNA, the CDR3 is TGTGCCAGCAGTTTAGGGGGACTGCTGAACACTGAAGCTTTCTTT. Translation gives CASSLGGLLNTEAFF.

This clone has a single count. The CDR3 here is CASSPTTSGINTGELFF. DNA of the CDR3: TGTGCCAGCTCACCCACTACTAGCGGAATAAACACCGGGGAGCTGTTTTTT. V is TRBV18 and J is TRBJ2-2, with TRBD2 identical over 8 bases. CDR3 length: 17 amino acids. The germline CDR1 and CDR2 sequences are KGHSH and LQKENI. V lost 3 bases, J lost 2 bases, and 8 bases stayed unmatched.

The rearrangement links TRBV5-1 to TRBJ2-5; 7 bases are shared with TRBD1. The V gene's germline CDR1 is SGHRS and CDR2 YFSETQ. This CDR3 has 15 residues. J was trimmed by 5 bases and V by 0 bases; bases with no gene match: 7. CDR3 sequence: CASSLADRVGETQYF. CDR3 DNA sequence: TGCGCCAGCAGCTTGGCCGACAGGGTGGGGGAGACCCAGTACTTC.

The chain carries TRBV14 and TRBJ2-3; 8 bases are shared with TRBD2. The CDR3 is 15 amino acids. V was pared by 4 bases and J by 0 bases, with 3 bases of the junction left unmatched. The V gene's germline CDR1 is SGHDN and CDR2 FVKESK. The DNA of the CDR3 is TGTGCCAGCAGCCTCTTAGCGGGGAGCACAGATACGCAGTATTTT. Amino acids: CASSLLAGSTDTQYF.

This chain links TRBV12-2 with TRBJ2-7; the DNA was not used to check the table's D call, TRBD1. TRBV12-2 is classified as a pseudogene. The CDR3 is made up of 14 amino acids. CDR3 coding DNA: TGTGCAAGTCGCCCCCGGACAGGGGGCTACGAGCAGTACGTC. It translates to CASRPRTGGYEQYV.

This clone was seen a handful of times. This sequence joins TRBV19 and TRBJ1-1, with TRBD1 identical over 9 bases. Unmatched junction bases numbered 12, after V lost 7 bases and J lost 9 bases. Germline V gene data show CDR1 as LNHDA and CDR2 as SQIVND (reference sequence). The CDR3 is 14 amino acids. CDR3 sequence reads: CASTLGQGGFQAFF. The CDR3 DNA sequence: TGTGCCAGTACCCTGGGACAGGGCGGGTTCCAAGCTTTCTTT.